Following are 21 T cell receptor beta chains from one sample sequenced in a study of Tregs in tolerant kidney transplant recipients. Some clones are missing from TCRdb's copy, which holds only in-frame ones; the method was immunoSEQ multiplex PCR. The sample shows some 68,000 clones, 65% to 85% of them seen only once. The sample taken for sequencing was CD4+ T cells from blood. All receptors derive from a human donor in good health.

The chain couples TRBV7-2 to TRBJ2-7, with D maybe TRBD1 (6 bases). V lost 8 bases and J 2 bases, leaving 16 bases between the germline ends. Germline V gene lookup returns CDR1 SGHTA and CDR2 FQGNSA. The length of the CDR3 is 14 residues. CDR3 nucleotide sequence: TGTGCCAGCGCTCCTGGGGGCTTTGCCTACGAGCAGTACTTC. This codes for CASAPGGFAYEQYF.

V usage is TRBV4-3 and J usage is TRBJ1-1; D might be TRBD1 (5 bases). This CDR3 has 14 residues. Trimming removed 1 base from V and 5 bases from J, with 11 bases in between. CDR1 LGHNA and CDR2 YSLEER come from the germline V gene. This CDR3 is CASSQVVRGTEAFF. In nucleotides, the CDR3 is TGCGCCAGCAGCCAAGTCGTCCGGGGGACTGAAGCTTTCTTT.

This chain joins TRBV11-2 and TRBJ2-1; the match to TRBD1 covers 7 bases. CDR1 is SGHAT and CDR2 is FQNNGV in the germline V gene. The trim removed 5 bases at V and 6 bases at J, leaving 10 bases unmatched. The CDR3 spans 15 residues. The CDR3, as DNA: TGTGCCAGCAGCCGGAGTGAGGGGGCAGGCAATGAGCAGTTCTTC. Translated: CASSRSEGAGNEQFF.

The chain uses TRBV11-1 and TRBJ2-7; TRBD1 matches at 8 bases. The germline gives CDR1 SGHAT, CDR2 FQDESV (reference sequence). The V and J ends lost 5 bases and 6 bases, in that order; junction bases with no gene match: 15. This CDR3 is 16 amino acids long. For the CDR3, the DNA is TGTGCCAGCAGCGTCAGCCGCGGACAGGGTACAGGCGAGCAGTACTTC. Translated: CASSVSRGQGTGEQYF.

The chain carries TRBV4-1 and TRBJ2-5; 7 nucleotides agree with TRBD2. J lost 5 bases, V lost 2 bases, and 14 bases had no gene match. This CDR3 comprises 17 residues. Germline V gene lookup returns CDR1 MGHRA and CDR2 YSYEKL. CDR3 DNA: TGCGCCAGCAGCCAACAACCCGTAGTGGGGGGGAGGGAGACCCAGTACTTC. Protein sequence: CASSQQPVVGGRETQYF.

The rearrangement links TRBV15 to TRBJ2-3, with 10 bases that match TRBD2. The CDR3 totals 16 residues. V was clipped by 1 base and J by 4 bases; unmatched bases: 5. CDR1 is LNHNV and CDR2 is YYDKDF in the germline V gene (reference sequence). CDR3 residues: CATSRGGLAFADTQYF. CDR3 nucleotides: TGTGCCACCAGCAGAGGGGGACTAGCGTTCGCAGATACGCAGTATTTT.

CDR3 amino acids: CASTALRVETQYF. The DNA for the CDR3 is TGTGCCAGCACAGCCTTACGGGTAGAGACCCAGTACTTC. The chain has TRBV21-1 and TRBJ2-5; the listed D gene, TRBD2, was not tested against the DNA. TRBV21-1 is termed a pseudogene. The CDR3 length is 13 residues.

This chain joins TRBV5-1 and TRBJ2-5; 8 nucleotides line up with TRBD2. CDR1 is SGHRS and CDR2 is YFSETQ in the germline V gene. V dropped 1 base and J dropped 5; count of bases not matched to a gene: 7. The CDR3 has 15 amino acids. In DNA, the CDR3 is TGCGCCAGCAGCTTGCCAGCGGGGGTGAGTGAGACCCAGTACTTC. It encodes CASSLPAGVSETQYF.

The chain has TRBV2 and TRBJ2-2; TRBD1 matches at 9 bases. The CDR3 has 16 amino acids. The V gene's germline CDR1 is SNHLY and CDR2 FYNNEI. V lost 6 bases, J lost 3 bases, and 8 bases stayed unmatched. This CDR3 is CASRLNRDRDTGELFF. In DNA, the CDR3 is TGTGCCAGCAGACTCAACCGGGACAGGGACACCGGGGAGCTGTTTTTT.

The DNA for the CDR3 is TGTGCCAGCAGCCCGCTAGCGGGAGGGTGGGGTGAGCAGTTCTTC. Its translation: CASSPLAGGWGEQFF. The V call is TRBV2, the J call TRBJ2-1; 12 positions match TRBD2. This CDR3 region has 15 residues. With V trimmed by 6 bases and J by 9 bases, 9 bases remained unmatched. Per germline, CDR1 SNHLY and CDR2 FYNNEI.

V usage is TRBV7-2 and J usage is TRBJ2-7; either TRBD1 or TRBD2 may fit D (5 bases each). Germline loops: CDR1 SGHTA, CDR2 FQGNSA. Trimming removed 3 bases from V and 2 bases from J, with 8 bases in between. The length of the CDR3 is 13 residues. For the CDR3, the DNA is TGTGCCAGCAGCTTGGGACCGCCCTACGAGCAGTACTTC. Its translation is CASSLGPPYEQYF.

CDR3 amino acids: CASSFLGRGTEAFF. CDR3 in DNA: TGTGCCAGCAGCTTCTTGGGGCGCGGCACTGAAGCTTTCTTT. The chain uses TRBV11-2 and TRBJ1-1, with a weak D call TRBD1 (5 bases). V gave up 3 bases and J gave up 4 bases, with 12 bases separating them. Germline CDR1 is SGHAT and CDR2 is FQNNGV. CDR3 size: 14 residues.

CDR3 loop: CASSYPVGPQHF. The CDR3 nucleotides are TGTGCCAGCAGTTACCCCGTAGGGCCCCAGCATTTT. The rearrangement uses TRBV6-5 and TRBJ1-5; D is unclear. V was pared by 2 bases and J by 9 bases, with 8 bases between. Per germline, CDR1 MNHEY and CDR2 SVGAGI. The CDR3 runs 12 residues.

In nucleotides, the CDR3 is TGTGCCAGCAGCCAAGAATCGACTAGCGGGAGGAGAGATGAGCAGTTCTTC. Translation gives CASSQESTSGRRDEQFF. The chain joins TRBV4-2 to TRBJ2-1; 13 bases are shared with TRBD2. The junction had 7 bases not matched to a gene; V was cut back by 0 bases and J by 8 bases. The germline V gene encodes CDR1 LGHNA and CDR2 YNFKEQ. CDR3 size: 17 residues.

The CDR3 is CASAVKPDSPLHF. CDR3 bases: TGCGCCAGCGCCGTAAAGCCGGATTCACCCCTCCACTTT. The rearrangement joins TRBV4-3 to TRBJ1-6; D is ambiguous. The CDR3 totals 13 residues. V gave up 8 bases and J gave up 8 bases, with 13 bases separating them. Germline V lookup: CDR1 LGHNA, CDR2 YSLEER.

The chain couples TRBV9 to TRBJ2-7; tentative D call: TRBD1 (6 bases). Trimming cost V 0 bases and J 7 bases, with 17 bases left between them. The germline V gene encodes CDR1 SGDLS and CDR2 YYNGEE. The CDR3 loop spans 15 amino acids. In DNA, the CDR3 is TGTGCCAGCAGCGTAGCCCCTAGCCCTCAGGGGGAGCAGTACTTC. Residues: CASSVAPSPQGEQYF.

The chain couples TRBV5-4 to TRBJ2-2; D is undetermined. This CDR3 contains 13 residues. In germline, CDR1 is SGHNT, CDR2 YYREEE (reference sequence). Trimming left V 0 bases short and J 4 bases short, with 4 bases between. DNA of the CDR3: TGTGCCAGCAGCTTGGGACCCACCGGGGAGCTGTTTTTT. Protein: CASSLGPTGELFF.

This clone was recorded a few times. This chain connects TRBV21-1 to TRBJ2-1; no DNA check was done on the table's D call, TRBD2. TRBV21-1 is assigned pseudogene status. The CDR3 loop spans 15 amino acids. The chain's CDR3 is CASSMTSGRINEQFF. The DNA for the CDR3 is TGTGCCAGCAGCATGACTAGCGGGAGGATCAATGAGCAGTTCTTC.

The chain carries TRBV10-2 and TRBJ2-7; 8 bases line up with TRBD1. The CDR3 loop spans 14 amino acids. Trimming cost V 6 bases and J 3 bases; bases outside gene matches: 7. CDR1 is WSHSY and CDR2 is SAAADI in the germline V gene. CDR3 nucleotides: TGCGCCAGCAGAAGGACAGGGTCGCGCTACGAGCAGTACTTC. This gives the protein CASRRTGSRYEQYF.

The chain combines TRBV30 with TRBJ2-7; 9 bases line up with TRBD2. The germline gives CDR1 GTSNPN, CDR2 SVGIG (reference sequence). J was trimmed by 4 bases and V by 3 bases; bases with no gene match: 4. The CDR3 is made up of 13 amino acids. The CDR3 protein is CAWRNSGGYEQYF. The DNA of the CDR3 is TGTGCCTGGAGGAATAGCGGGGGTTACGAGCAGTACTTC.

V usage is TRBV10-3 and J usage is TRBJ2-1; TRBD2 matches at 9 bases. The junction had 5 bases not matched to a gene; V was cut back by 3 bases and J by 5 bases. There are 15 residues in the CDR3. The germline V gene has CDR1 ENHRY and CDR2 SYGVKD. CDR3 in DNA: TGTGCCATCAGTGAATCTAGCGGGACCGACAATGAGCAGTTCTTC. Translated, it gives CAISESSGTDNEQFF.